The 3 T cell receptor beta chains listed next were all sequenced from one sample in a study of spatial heterogeneity in lung cancer. Study findings and constraints: The study found that expanded intratumoral alpha and beta TCR counts tracked tumor mutation counts.

No antigen is known for these receptors. TCRdb ran MiXCR on the 5' RACE reads and lists one entry per CDR3 protein. The profile shows some 14,000 distinct CDR3 sequences, about 3% of them singletons. Time point: sample taken at primary tumor resection. The source material was lung tumor tissue, sampled at surgery. The receptors were gathered from a male donor with early-stage non-small cell lung cancer.

This clonotype was counted ten times or more. V usage is TRBV28 and J usage is TRBJ2-5; tentative D call: TRBD1 (6 bases). The germline CDR1 and CDR2 sequences are MDHEN and SYDVKM. This CDR3 is 15 amino acids long. V lost 5 bases, J lost 2 bases, and 15 bases lay in between. The CDR3 region is CASSPLGAQQETQYF. For the CDR3, the DNA is TGTGCCAGCAGTCCACTGGGGGCTCAGCAAGAGACCCAGTACTTC.

This clonotype came up many times. The chain is built from TRBV28 and TRBJ2-5; D possibly matches TRBD1 or TRBD2 (5 bases each). CDR1 and CDR2 from the germline V gene are MDHEN and SYDVKM. V gave up 8 bases and J gave up 7 bases, with 14 bases separating them. The CDR3 spans 12 residues. CDR3 nucleotide sequence: TGTGCCAGCGTGGGGGTAAAAGGGACCCAGTACTTC. Translated, it gives CASVGVKGTQYF.

About this clonotype: A much larger clone differs from this one at a single base, so this may be a read error. The chain joins TRBV6-2 or TRBV6-3 to TRBJ2-3; D assignment may be TRBD1 or TRBD2 (5 bases each). The CDR3 length is 16 residues. V was cut by 1 base and J by 5 bases, with 16 bases left in between. CDR1 is MNHEY, CDR2 SVGEGT, per germline. The CDR3 spells CASSYLGPREGDTQYF. The CDR3 region has the DNA TGTGCCAGCAGTTACTTGGGGCCGAGGGAAGGAGATACGCAGTATTTT.